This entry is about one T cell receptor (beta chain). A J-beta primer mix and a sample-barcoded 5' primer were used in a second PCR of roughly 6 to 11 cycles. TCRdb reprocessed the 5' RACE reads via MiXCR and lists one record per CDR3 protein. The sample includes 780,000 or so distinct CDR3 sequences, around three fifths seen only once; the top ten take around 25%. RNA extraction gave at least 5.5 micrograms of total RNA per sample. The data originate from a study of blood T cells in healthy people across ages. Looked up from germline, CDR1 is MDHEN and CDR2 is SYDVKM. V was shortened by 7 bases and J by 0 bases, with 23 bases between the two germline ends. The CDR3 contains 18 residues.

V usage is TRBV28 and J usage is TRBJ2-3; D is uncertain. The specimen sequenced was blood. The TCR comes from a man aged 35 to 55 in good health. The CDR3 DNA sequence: TGTGCCAGCATCGGGCGGTTCAGCACAGATTCTAGCACAGATACGCAGTATTTT. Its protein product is CASIGRFSTDSSTDTQYF.